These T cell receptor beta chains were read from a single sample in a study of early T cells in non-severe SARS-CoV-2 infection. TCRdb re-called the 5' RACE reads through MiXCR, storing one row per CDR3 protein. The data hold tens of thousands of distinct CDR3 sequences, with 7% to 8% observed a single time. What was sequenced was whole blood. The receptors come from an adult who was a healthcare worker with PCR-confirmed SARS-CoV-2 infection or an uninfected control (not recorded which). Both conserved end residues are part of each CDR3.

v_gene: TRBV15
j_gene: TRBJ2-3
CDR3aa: CATSRGNRGGGDTQYF

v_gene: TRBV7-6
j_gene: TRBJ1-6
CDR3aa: CASSLDRGWGPLHF

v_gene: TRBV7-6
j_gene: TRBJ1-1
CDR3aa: CASSLAQVSNTEAFF

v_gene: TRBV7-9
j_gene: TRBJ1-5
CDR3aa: CASSMGQGAGGQPQHF

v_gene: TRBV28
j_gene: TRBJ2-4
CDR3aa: CASSFLAGGENIQYF

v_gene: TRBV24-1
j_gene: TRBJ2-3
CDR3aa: CATSDLASSTDTQYF

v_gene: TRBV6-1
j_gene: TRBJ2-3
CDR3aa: CASSTGVADTQYF

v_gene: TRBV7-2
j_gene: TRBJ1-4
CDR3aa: CASSWGREEKLFF

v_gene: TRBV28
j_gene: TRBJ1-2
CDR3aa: CASSQPRGGGGYTF

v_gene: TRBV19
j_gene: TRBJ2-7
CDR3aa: CASSRDAEQYF

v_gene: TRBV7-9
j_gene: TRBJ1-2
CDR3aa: CASSAGQGLSGYTF

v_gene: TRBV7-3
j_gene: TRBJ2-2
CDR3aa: CASSLTPGAKTGELFF

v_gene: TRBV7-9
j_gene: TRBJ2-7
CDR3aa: CASSLVQGSYEQYF

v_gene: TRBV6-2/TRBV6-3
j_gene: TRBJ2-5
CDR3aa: CASSYAQETQYF

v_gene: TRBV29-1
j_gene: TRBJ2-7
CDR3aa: CSVLSGSDEQYF

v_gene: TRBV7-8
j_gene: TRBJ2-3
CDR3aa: CASSWARGSRDTQYF

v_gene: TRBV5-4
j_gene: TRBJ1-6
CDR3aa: CASSLEAGAISPLHF

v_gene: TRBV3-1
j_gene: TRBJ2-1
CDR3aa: CASRDEGGNEQFF

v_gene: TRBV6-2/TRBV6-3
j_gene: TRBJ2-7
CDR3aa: CASSPGTGLLYEQYF

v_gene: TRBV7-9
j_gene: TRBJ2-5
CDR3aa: CASSLVRGPKTQYF

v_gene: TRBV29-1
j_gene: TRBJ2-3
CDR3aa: CSVDSLAASTDTQYF

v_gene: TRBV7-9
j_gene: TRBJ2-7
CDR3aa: CASSPLIQGAETYEQYF

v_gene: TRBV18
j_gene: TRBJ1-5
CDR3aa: CASSPGTGVSNQPQHF

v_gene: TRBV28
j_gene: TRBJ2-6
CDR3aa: CASMMGTGANVLTF

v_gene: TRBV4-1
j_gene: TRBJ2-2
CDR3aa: CASSQGAANLAGTGELFF

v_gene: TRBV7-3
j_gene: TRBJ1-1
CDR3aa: CASSPSQGGFENSEAFF

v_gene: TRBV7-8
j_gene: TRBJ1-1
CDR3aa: CASSLAGVTEVFF

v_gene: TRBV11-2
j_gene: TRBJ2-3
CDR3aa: CASSLDRSDTQYF

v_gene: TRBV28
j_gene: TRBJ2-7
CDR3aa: CASSLDYEQYF

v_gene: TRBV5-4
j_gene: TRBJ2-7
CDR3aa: CASSRTSGRGPYEQYF

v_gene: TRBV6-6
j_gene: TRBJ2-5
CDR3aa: CASSGTAETQYF

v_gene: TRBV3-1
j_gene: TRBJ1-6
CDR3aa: CASSQASGYSPLHF

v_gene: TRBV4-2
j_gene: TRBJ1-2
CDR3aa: CASSQTGEDGYTF

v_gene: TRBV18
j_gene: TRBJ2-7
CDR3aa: CASSIEAYEQYF

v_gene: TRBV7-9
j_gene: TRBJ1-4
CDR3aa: CASSGDRDGEKLFF

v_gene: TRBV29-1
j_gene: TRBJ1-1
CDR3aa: CSVDPGRGARVAFF

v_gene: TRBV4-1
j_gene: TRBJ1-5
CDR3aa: CASSQSGDLNQPQHF

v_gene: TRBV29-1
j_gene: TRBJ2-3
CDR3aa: CSSGLASTDTQYF

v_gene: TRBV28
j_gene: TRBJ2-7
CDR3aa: CASNEEGIEQYF

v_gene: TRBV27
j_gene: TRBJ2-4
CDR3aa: CASSYKATQGNIQYF

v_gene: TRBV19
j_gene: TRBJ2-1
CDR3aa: CASSPKAGGPTEQFF

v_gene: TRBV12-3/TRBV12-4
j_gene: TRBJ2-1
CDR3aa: CASSLGLQSNEQFF

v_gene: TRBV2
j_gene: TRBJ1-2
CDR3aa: CASSITGEQWDGYTF

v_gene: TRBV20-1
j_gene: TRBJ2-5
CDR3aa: CSAIRDPLETQYF

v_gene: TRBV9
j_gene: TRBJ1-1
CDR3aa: CASSVTNAQTEAFF

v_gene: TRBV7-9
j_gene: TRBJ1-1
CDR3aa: CASSSRQGMNTEAFF

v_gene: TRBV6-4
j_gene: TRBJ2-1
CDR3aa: CASSDGARPYNEQFF

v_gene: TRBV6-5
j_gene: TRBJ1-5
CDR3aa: CASSPGQGMYQPQHF

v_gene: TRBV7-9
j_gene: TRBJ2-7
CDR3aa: CASSLEGTGYYEQYF

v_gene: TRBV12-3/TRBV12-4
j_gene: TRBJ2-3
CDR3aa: CASSSLRLALPGTQYF

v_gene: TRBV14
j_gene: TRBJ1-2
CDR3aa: CASSHHDSLIDYGYTF

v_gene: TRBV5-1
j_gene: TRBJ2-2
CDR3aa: CASSLRSGRVSGELFF

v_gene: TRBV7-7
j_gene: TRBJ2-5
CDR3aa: CASSIGQDQETQYF

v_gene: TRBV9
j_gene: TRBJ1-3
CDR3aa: CASSLTVAGNTIYF